This T cell receptor (beta chain) emerged from a study of T cell responses to AZD1222 COVID-19 vaccine. Study-wide findings and caveats: Of the AZD1222 recipients, only five or six were seropositive at baseline. The reported proportion of spike-specific TCRs targeting unmutated variant regions was nearly half. CD4 TCRs linked to vaccination spanned spike, dominating at 160-218 and 743-854.

The repertoire was sequenced with immunoSEQ multiplex PCR; TCRdb's copy has only in-frame clones and lacks some. The top ten hold 3.5% to 5% of the sample, which has roughly 120,000 clones, 85% seen once. Pooling was applied to second doses at about 4 or about 12 weeks. CDR1 SGHTA and CDR2 FQGNSA come from the germline V gene. The CDR3 contains 12 residues. V was pared by 5 bases and J by 4 bases, with 9 bases between. As regards this clone: Its antigen remains unknown.

The starting material was peripheral blood, obtained 28 days after the second AZD1222 dose. The chain is built from TRBV7-2 and TRBJ2-7; D gene ambiguous. This receptor was identified in an adult who received the AZD1222 COVID-19 vaccine. The CDR3: CASSPPAYEQYF. Here the CDR3 DNA reads TGTGCCAGCAGCCCTCCGGCGTACGAGCAGTACTTC. Supplemented by reference TRBV7-2 and TRBJ2-7, the full variable domain reads GAGVSQSPSNKVTEKGKDVELRCDPISGHTALYWYRQSLGQGLEFLIYFQGNSAPDKSGLPSDRFSAERTGGSVSTLTIQRTQQEDSAVYLCASSPPAYEQYFGPGTRLTVT.